The rows below give T cell receptor beta chains drawn from one sample of a study of patients and donors after allogeneic stem cell transplantation. TCRdb re-derived calls from the RT-PCR reads in MiXCR, one entry per CDR3 protein. In the table there are some 960,000 distinct CDR3 sequences, 15% to 20% of which are singletons. Sample: blood, either unsorted or a sorted T cell fraction (not recorded which). Receptors were obtained from a human donor who was either an allogeneic HSCT recipient or a stem cell or donor lymphocyte infusion donor (not recorded which). It is not recorded whose cells these are; they may come from a transplant donor. CDR3s include the opening cysteine and the closing phenylalanine or tryptophan. Fields, in order: J gene, clone size, D gene, V gene, CDR3 DNA, CDR3 protein. The D gene is left open where the match is weak. Expanded clones are given a class, and other clones once, few, many or no size at all.

TRBJ2-1 | few | NA | TRBV7-2 | TGTGCCAGCAGCTCCCCGGGCCCGAGAAACAATGAGCAGTTCTTC | CASSSPGPRNNEQFF
TRBJ2-7 | once | NA | TRBV5-1 | TGCGCCAGCAGCTTGGGGGAAGCCCGCTCTGGCGAGCAGTACTTC | CASSLGEARSGEQYF
TRBJ2-7 | NA | NA | TRBV7-3 | TGTGCCAGCAGCTTAATGGGAGGCTTGGAGCAGTACTTC | CASSLMGGLEQYF
TRBJ2-1 | few | TRBD2 | TRBV5-1 | TGCGCCAGCAGTCCAACCTGGTTAGCGGGAATCTACGAGCAGTTCTTC | CASSPTWLAGIYEQFF
TRBJ2-2 | NA | TRBD1 | TRBV12-3/TRBV12-4 | TGTGCCAGCAGTTCCCGGGACAGAACCACCGGGGAGCTGTTTTTT | CASSSRDRTTGELFF
TRBJ2-2 | many | NA | TRBV4-1 | TGCGCCAGCAGCCTTGTCGTCGGAACCGGGGAGCTGTTTTTT | CASSLVVGTGELFF
TRBJ2-7 | NA | NA | TRBV15 | TGTGCCACCAGCAGTGAGTGGGAATCCTACGAGCAGTACTTC | CATSSEWESYEQYF
TRBJ2-5 | few | NA | TRBV12-3/TRBV12-4 | TGTGCCAGCAGCCATTTGGGGCGGGAGACCCAGTACTTC | CASSHLGRETQYF
TRBJ2-3 | few | TRBD2 | TRBV25-1 | TGTGCCAGCAGTGATACCCTCAAGGCGGGAGGTGCAGATACGCAGTATTTT | CASSDTLKAGGADTQYF
TRBJ2-7 | few | NA | TRBV20-1 | TGCAGTGCTAGAGATGGGACATCGGCCACCTACGAGCAGTACTTC | CSARDGTSATYEQYF
TRBJ2-1 | NA | NA | TRBV5-1 | TGCGCCAGCAGCTTGGACATCCGGGAACCACGAGAGTTCTTC | CASSLDIREPREFF
TRBJ2-1 | few | TRBD2 | TRBV5-1 | TGCGCCAGCAGCTTGGCGAAGGGACTAGCAGATAACAATGAGCAGTTCTTC | CASSLAKGLADNNEQFF
TRBJ1-2 | NA | NA | TRBV5-1 | TGCGCCAGCAGCTTGGCCCGCGGGGTACCTGGTGGCTACACCTTC | CASSLARGVPGGYTF
TRBJ2-3 | NA | NA | TRBV5-1 | TGCGCCAGCAGCTCAGGGCCTGTGCGGACAGATACGCAGTATTTT | CASSSGPVRTDTQYF
TRBJ1-1 | NA | TRBD1 | TRBV12-5 | TGTGCTAGTGTCCTCGACCGGGACAGCCATGAAGCTTTCTTT | CASVLDRDSHEAFF
TRBJ2-7 | NA | NA | TRBV19 | TGTGCCAGTTCCCGTGGGCCTTGGGAGCAGTACTTC | CASSRGPWEQYF
TRBJ2-3 | NA | TRBD1 | TRBV6-1 | TGTGCCAGCACCCTACGCCCGGCAGGGGGAACAGATACGCAGTATTTT | CASTLRPAGGTDTQYF
TRBJ1-2 | NA | TRBD1 | TRBV20-1 | TGCACCACAAGAGGGGGCATCTATGGCTACACCTTC | CTTRGGIYGYTF
TRBJ1-1 | many | TRBD1 | TRBV12-3/TRBV12-4 | TGTGCCAGCAGATATGGAGGGGGCTTGGGGTCTTTCTTT | CASRYGGGLGSFF
TRBJ1-2 | few | NA | TRBV9 | TGTGCCAGCAGCGTAGACGGGGGGCCCTACTATGGCTACACCTTC | CASSVDGGPYYGYTF
TRBJ2-7 | few | NA | TRBV12-3/TRBV12-4 | TGTGCCAGCAGTTTAGCGGGAGAGGCCTACGAGCAGTACTTC | CASSLAGEAYEQYF
TRBJ2-7 | NA | NA | TRBV5-8 | TGTGCCAGCAACCGAGGACAGCGCCCTTACGAGCAGTACTTC | CASNRGQRPYEQYF
TRBJ2-1 | NA | NA | TRBV20-1 | TGCAGTGTCCCCGACACAAGCTCCTACAATGAGCAGTTCTTC | CSVPDTSSYNEQFF
TRBJ1-3 | NA | NA | TRBV5-5 | TGTGCCAGCAGCGCCGACGGAGTCTCTGGAAACACCATATATTTT | CASSADGVSGNTIYF
TRBJ2-1 | NA | TRBD2 | TRBV6-1 | TGTGCCAGCAGTCAGGGACTAGCGGGAGGGGGTGAGCAGTTCTTC | CASSQGLAGGGEQFF
TRBJ2-3 | few | TRBD1 | TRBV4-2 | TGTGCCAGCAGCCAAGCCACAGGGGGAGATACGCAGTATTTT | CASSQATGGDTQYF
TRBJ1-5 | NA | NA | TRBV4-3 | TGCGCCAGCAGCCAAGATGACCGATCGGACCAGCCCCAGCATTTT | CASSQDDRSDQPQHF
TRBJ1-1 | few | NA | TRBV2 | TGTGCCAGCAGTGAGGGGGCCAAGGCAAAAGCTTTCTTT | CASSEGAKAKAFF
TRBJ1-5 | few | TRBD1 | TRBV12-3/TRBV12-4 | TGTGCCAGCAGTCCGGGACAGGGTAACCATCAGCCCCAGCATTTT | CASSPGQGNHQPQHF